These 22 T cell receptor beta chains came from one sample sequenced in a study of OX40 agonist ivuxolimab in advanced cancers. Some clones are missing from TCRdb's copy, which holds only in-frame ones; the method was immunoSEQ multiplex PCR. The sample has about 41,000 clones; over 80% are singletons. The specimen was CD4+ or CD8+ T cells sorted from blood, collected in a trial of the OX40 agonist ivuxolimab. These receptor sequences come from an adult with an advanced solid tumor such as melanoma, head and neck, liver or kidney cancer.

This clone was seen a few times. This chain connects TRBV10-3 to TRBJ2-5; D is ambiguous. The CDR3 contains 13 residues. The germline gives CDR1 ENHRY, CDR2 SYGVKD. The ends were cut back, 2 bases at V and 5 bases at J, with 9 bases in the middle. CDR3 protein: CAISERPEETQYF. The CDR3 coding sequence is TGTGCCATCAGTGAGAGGCCAGAGGAGACCCAGTACTTC.

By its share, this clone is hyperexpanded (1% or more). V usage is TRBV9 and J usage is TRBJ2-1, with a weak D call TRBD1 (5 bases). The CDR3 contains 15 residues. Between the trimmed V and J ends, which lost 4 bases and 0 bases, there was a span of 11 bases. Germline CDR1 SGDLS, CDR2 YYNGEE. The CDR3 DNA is TGTGCCAGCAGCCCGCAGGGTAACTCCTACAATGAGCAGTTCTTC. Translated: CASSPQGNSYNEQFF.

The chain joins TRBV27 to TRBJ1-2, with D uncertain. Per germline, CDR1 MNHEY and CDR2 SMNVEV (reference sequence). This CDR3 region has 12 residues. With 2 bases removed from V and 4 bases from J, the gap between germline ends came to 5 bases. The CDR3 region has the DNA TGTGCCAGCAGTTTACGGGGCTATGGCTACACCTTC. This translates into CASSLRGYGYTF.

CDR3 DNA sequence: TGTGCCAGCAGCGGGGACGGGCTGGAGACCCAGTACTTC. This translates into CASSGDGLETQYF. V usage is TRBV5-4 and J usage is TRBJ2-5, with D tentatively TRBD1 or TRBD2 (5 bases each). The CDR3 has 13 residues. Germline assignment: CDR1 SGHNT and CDR2 YYREEE (reference sequence). Trimming pared 4 bases from V and 5 bases from J, leaving 12 bases between.

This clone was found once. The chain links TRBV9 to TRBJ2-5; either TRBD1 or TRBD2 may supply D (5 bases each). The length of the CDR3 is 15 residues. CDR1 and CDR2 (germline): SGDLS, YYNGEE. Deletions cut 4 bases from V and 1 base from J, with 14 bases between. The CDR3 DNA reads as TGTGCCAGCAGCCCAAACACCGGGGCCCAAGAGACCCAGTACTTC. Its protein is CASSPNTGAQETQYF.

The CDR3 loop reads CASSSAGSASYEQYF. The CDR3 DNA is TGTGCCAGTAGTTCCGCGGGCTCTGCCTCCTACGAGCAGTACTTC. The genes are TRBV19 and TRBJ2-7; D may be TRBD2 (5 bases). Looked up from germline, CDR1 is LNHDA and CDR2 is SQIVND (reference sequence). The CDR3 is 15 residues long. Deletions cut 5 bases from V and 0 bases from J, with 14 bases between.

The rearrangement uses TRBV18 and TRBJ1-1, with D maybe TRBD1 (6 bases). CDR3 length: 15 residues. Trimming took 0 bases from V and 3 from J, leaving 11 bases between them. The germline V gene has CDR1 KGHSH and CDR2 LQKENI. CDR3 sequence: CASSPPSGVDTEAFF. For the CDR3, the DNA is TGTGCCAGCTCACCACCGTCAGGGGTTGACACTGAAGCTTTCTTT.

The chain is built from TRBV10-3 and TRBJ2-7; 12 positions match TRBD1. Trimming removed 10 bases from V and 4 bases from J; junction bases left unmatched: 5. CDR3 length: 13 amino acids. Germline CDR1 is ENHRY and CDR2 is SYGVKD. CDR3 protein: CATAGQGAYEQYF. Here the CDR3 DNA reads TGTGCCACCGCGGGACAGGGGGCATACGAGCAGTACTTC.

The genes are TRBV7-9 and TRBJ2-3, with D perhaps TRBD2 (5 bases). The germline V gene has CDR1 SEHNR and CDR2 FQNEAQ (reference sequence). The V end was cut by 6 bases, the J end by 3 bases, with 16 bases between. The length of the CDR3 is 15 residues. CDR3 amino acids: CASSRPSEGTDTQYF. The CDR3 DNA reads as TGTGCCAGCAGTCGACCCTCCGAGGGAACAGATACGCAGTATTTT.

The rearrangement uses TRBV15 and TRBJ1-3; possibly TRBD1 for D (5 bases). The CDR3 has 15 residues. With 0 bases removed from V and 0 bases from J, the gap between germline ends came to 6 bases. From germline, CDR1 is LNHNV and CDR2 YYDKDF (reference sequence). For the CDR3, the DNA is TGTGCCACCAGCAGAGAGGGGGTCTCTGGAAACACCATATATTTT. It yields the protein CATSREGVSGNTIYF.

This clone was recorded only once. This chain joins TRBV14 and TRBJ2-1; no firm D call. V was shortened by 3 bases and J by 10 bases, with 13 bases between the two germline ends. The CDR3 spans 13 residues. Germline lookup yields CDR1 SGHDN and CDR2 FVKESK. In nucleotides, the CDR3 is TGTGCCAGCAGCCACTCAAACGAAGACGAGCAGTTCTTC. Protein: CASSHSNEDEQFF.

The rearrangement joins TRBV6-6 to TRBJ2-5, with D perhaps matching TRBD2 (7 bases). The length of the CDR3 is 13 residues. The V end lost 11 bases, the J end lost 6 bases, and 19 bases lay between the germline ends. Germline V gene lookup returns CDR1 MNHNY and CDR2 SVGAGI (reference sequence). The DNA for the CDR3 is TGTGCCTCGCGGGGGCGGGAGCTGAAGACCCAGTACTTC. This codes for CASRGRELKTQYF.

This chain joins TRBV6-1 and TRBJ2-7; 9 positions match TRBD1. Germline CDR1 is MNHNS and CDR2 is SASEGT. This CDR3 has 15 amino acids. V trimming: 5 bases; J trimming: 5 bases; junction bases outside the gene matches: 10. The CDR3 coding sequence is TGTGCCAGCAGTCCACCGGGGACAGGGAGGCACGAGCAGTACTTC. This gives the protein CASSPPGTGRHEQYF.

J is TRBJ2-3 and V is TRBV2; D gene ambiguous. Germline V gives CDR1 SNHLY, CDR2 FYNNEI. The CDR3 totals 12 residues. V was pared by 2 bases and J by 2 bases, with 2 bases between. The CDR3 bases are TGTGCCAGCAGTGAAATCACAGATACGCAGTATTTT. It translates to CASSEITDTQYF.

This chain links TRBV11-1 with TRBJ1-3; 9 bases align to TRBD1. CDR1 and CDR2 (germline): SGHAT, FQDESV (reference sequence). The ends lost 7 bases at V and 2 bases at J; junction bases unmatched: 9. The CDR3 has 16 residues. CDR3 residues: CASTPGTGPPGNTIYF. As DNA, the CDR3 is TGTGCCAGCACCCCCGGGACAGGGCCGCCTGGAAACACCATATATTTT.

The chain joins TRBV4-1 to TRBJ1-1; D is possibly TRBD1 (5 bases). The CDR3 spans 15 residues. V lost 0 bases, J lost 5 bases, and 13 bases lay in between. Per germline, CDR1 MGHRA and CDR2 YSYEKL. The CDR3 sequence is CASSQDRGGRTEAFF. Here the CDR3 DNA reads TGCGCCAGCAGCCAAGACCGCGGGGGTAGGACTGAAGCTTTCTTT.

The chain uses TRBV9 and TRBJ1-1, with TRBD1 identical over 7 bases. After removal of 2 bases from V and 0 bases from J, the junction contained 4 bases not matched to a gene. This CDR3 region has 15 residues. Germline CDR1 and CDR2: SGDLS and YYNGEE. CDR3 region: CASSVGGTVNTEAFF. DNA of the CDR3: TGTGCCAGCAGCGTGGGTGGGACAGTGAACACTGAAGCTTTCTTT.

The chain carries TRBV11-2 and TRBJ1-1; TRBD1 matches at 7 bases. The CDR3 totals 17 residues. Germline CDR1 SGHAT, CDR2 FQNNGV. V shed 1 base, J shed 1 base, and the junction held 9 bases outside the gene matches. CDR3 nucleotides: TGTGCCAGCAGCTTAGCCCAGGGGGGCTTGGGGAACACTGAAGCTTTCTTT. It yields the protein CASSLAQGGLGNTEAFF.

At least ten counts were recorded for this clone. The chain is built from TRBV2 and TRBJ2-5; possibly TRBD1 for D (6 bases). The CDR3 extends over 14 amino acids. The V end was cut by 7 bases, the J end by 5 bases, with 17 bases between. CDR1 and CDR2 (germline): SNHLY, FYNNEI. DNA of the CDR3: TGTGCCAGCACCTTCCCAGGGGATCGGGAGACCCAGTACTTC. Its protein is CASTFPGDRETQYF.

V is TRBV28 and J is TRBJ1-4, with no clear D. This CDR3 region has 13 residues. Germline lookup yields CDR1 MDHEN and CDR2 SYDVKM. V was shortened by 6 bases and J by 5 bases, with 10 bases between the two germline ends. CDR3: CASSQEVNEKLFF. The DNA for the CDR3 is TGTGCCAGCAGCCAGGAGGTGAATGAAAAACTGTTTTTT.

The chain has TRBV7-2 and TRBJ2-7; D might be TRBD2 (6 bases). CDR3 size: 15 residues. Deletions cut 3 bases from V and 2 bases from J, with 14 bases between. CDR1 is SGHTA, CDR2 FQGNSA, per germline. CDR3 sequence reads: CASSFGTGGAYEQYF. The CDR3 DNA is TGTGCCAGCAGCTTCGGTACGGGCGGGGCCTACGAGCAGTACTTC.

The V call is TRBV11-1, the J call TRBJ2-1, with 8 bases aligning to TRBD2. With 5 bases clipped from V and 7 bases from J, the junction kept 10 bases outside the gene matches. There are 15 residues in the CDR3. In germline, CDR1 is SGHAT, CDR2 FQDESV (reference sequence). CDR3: CASSRGGLTENEQFF. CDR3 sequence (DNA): TGTGCCAGCAGCCGCGGGGGGCTAACGGAGAATGAGCAGTTCTTC.